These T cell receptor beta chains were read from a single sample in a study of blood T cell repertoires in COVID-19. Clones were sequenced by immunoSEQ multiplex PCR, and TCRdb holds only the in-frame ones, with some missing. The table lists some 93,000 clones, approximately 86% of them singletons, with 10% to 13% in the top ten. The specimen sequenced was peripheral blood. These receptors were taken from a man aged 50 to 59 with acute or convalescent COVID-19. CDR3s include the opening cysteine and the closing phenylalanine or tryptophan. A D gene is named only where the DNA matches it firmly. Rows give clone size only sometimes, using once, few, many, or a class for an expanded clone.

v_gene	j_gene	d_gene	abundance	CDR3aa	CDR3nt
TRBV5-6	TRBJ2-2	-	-	CASSRDGVNTGELFF	TGTGCCAGCAGCCGCGATGGAGTGAACACCGGGGAGCTGTTTTTT
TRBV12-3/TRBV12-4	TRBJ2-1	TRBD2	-	CASSFGRERFF	TGTGCCAGCAGTTTTGGGCGGGAGAGGTTCTTC
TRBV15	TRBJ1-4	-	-	CATREEPHEKLFF	TGTGCCACCCGTGAGGAACCTCATGAAAAACTGTTTTTT
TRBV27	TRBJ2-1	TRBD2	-	CASSNNLGTSGDFYNEQFF	TGTGCCAGCAGCAATAACCTCGGGACTAGCGGTGACTTTTACAATGAGCAGTTCTTC
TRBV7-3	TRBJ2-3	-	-	CASSLMAEADTQYF	TGTGCCAGCAGCTTAATGGCGGAAGCAGATACGCAGTATTTT
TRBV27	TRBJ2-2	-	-	CASSVQGTGELFF	TGTGCCAGCAGTGTACAGGGTACCGGGGAGCTGTTTTTT
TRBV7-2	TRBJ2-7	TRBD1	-	CASSFAGQGRHEQYF	TGTGCCAGCAGCTTCGCGGGACAGGGGAGGCACGAGCAGTACTTC
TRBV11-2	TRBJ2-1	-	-	CASSPIGEQFF	TGTGCCAGCAGTCCTATTGGTGAGCAGTTCTTC
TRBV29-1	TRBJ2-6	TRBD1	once	CSVIGTGWVSGANVLTF	TGCAGCGTTATAGGGACAGGGTGGGTCTCTGGGGCCAACGTCCTGACTTTC
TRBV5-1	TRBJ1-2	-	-	CASSSAGTYGYTF	TGCGCCAGCAGCTCTGCAGGGACTTATGGCTACACCTTC
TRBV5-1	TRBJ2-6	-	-	CASSFTRRYDSGANVLTF	TGCGCCAGCAGCTTCACCCGGCGGTACGACTCTGGGGCCAACGTCCTGACTTTC
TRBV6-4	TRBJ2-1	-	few	CASSSEAVNEQFF	TGTGCCAGCAGTAGTGAAGCTGTCAATGAGCAGTTCTTC
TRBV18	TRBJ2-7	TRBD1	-	CASSPPATGAYEQYF	TGTGCCAGCTCACCACCGGCGACAGGGGCCTACGAGCAGTACTTC
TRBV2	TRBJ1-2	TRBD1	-	CADRQGMSNYGYTF	TGTGCCGACCGACAGGGGATGAGTAACTATGGCTACACCTTC
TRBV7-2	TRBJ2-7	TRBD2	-	CASSPPPLAGVIDYEQYF	TGTGCCAGCAGCCCCCCCCCTTTAGCGGGAGTGATCGACTACGAGCAGTACTTC
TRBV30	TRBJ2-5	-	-	CACGRRYQETQYF	TGTGCCTGTGGGAGACGGTACCAAGAGACCCAGTACTTC
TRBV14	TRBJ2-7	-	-	CASSQGLPNLQYF	TGTGCCAGCAGCCAAGGACTACCGAACCTCCAGTACTTC
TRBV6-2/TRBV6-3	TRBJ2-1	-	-	CASSSPSRLYNEQFF	TGTGCCAGCAGTTCCCCTAGCAGGCTCTACAATGAGCAGTTCTTC
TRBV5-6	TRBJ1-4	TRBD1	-	CASSYESGQYNEKLFF	TGTGCCAGCTCTTATGAATCGGGACAGTATAATGAAAAACTGTTTTTT
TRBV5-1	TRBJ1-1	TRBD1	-	CASRTGQGNTEAFF	TGCGCCAGCAGAACCGGACAGGGGAACACTGAAGCTTTCTTT